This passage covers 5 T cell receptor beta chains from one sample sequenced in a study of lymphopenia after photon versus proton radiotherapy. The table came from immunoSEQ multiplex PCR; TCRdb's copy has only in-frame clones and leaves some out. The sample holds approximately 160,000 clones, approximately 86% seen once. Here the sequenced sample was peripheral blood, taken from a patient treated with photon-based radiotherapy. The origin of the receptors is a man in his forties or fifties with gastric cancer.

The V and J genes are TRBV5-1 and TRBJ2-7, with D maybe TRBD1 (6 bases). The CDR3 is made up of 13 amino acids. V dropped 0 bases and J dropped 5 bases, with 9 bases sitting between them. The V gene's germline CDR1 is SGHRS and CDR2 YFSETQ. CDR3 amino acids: CASSLEDSNEQYF. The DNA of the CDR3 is TGCGCCAGCAGCTTGGAGGACAGCAACGAGCAGTACTTC. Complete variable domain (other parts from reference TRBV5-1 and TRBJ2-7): KAGVTQTPRYLIKTRGQQVTLSCSPISGHRSVSWYQQTPGQGLQFLFEYFSETQRNKGNFPGRFSGRQFSNSRSEMNVSTLELGDSALYLCASSLEDSNEQYFGPGTRLTVT.

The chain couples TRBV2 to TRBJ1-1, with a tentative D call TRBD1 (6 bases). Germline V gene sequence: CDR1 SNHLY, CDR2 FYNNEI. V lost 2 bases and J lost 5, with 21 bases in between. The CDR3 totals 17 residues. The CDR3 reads CASSETAAGGWWTEAFF. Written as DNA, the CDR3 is TGTGCCAGCAGTGAAACGGCGGCGGGGGGCTGGTGGACTGAAGCTTTCTTT.

CDR3 nucleotide sequence: TGTGCCAGTAGTCCCAGGACTAGCGGCAGCTCCTACGAGCAGTACTTC. It encodes CASSPRTSGSSYEQYF. The chain carries TRBV19 and TRBJ2-7, with 10 bases identical to TRBD2. The germline V gene encodes CDR1 LNHDA and CDR2 SQIVND (reference sequence). Unmatched junction bases numbered 7, after V lost 5 bases and J lost 0 bases. This CDR3 spans 16 amino acids.

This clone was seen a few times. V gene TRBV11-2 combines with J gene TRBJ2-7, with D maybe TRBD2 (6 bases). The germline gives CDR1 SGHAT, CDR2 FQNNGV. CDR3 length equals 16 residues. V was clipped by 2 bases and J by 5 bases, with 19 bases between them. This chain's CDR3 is CASSLRSVGSFNEQYF. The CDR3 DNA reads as TGTGCCAGCAGCTTACGGTCGGTCGGGAGCTTCAACGAGCAGTACTTC.

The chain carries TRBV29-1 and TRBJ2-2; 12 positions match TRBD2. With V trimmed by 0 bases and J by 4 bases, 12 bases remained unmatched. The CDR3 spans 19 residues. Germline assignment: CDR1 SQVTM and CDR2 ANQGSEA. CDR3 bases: TGCAGCGTTGAAGATCCCGAGCTAGCGGGAGGGCCTGGCACCGGGGAGCTGTTTTTT. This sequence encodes CSVEDPELAGGPGTGELFF.